Listed here are 27 T cell receptor beta chains from one sample, sequenced in a study of cytomegalovirus exposure and HLA in healthy donors. The PCR had 60 Vbeta and 13 Jbeta primers. The data were produced by immunoSEQ multiplex PCR, yet TCRdb's version contains in-frame clones alone and is incomplete. The sample yields 100,000 to 130,000 clones, over 70% seen once. The source material was PBMCs. The receptor set was obtained from a man aged 30 to 45 in good health and CMV-seronegative.

V is TRBV5-4 and J is TRBJ1-1; tentative D call: TRBD1 (5 bases). The CDR3 runs 15 residues. Germline loops: CDR1 SGHNT, CDR2 YYREEE (reference sequence). The V and J ends lost 4 bases and 4 bases respectively, with 17 bases between them. DNA for the CDR3: TGTGCCAGCAGCCCTACGTTAACCGGGGGCACTGAAGCTTTCTTT. Its translation: CASSPTLTGGTEAFF.

On this clone: Within the sample, other DNA sequences also encode this same CDR3. This sequence joins TRBV4-1 and TRBJ1-3; D perhaps matches TRBD1 (5 bases). CDR1 MGHRA and CDR2 YSYEKL come from the germline V gene. The CDR3 totals 16 residues. V gave up 1 base and J gave up 0 bases, with 10 bases separating them. In nucleotides, the CDR3 is TGCGCCAGCAGCCAAGGGAGGGGATACTCTGGAAACACCATATATTTT. Protein sequence: CASSQGRGYSGNTIYF.

The V call is TRBV9, the J call TRBJ2-7, with D possibly TRBD1 on 6 matching bases. This CDR3 comprises 13 residues. Germline V gene data show CDR1 as SGDLS and CDR2 as YYNGEE. Trimming shortened V by 1 base and J by 3 bases, and 8 bases separated the two germline ends. For the CDR3, the DNA is TGTGCCAGCAGCGTAAAAGGGGGCTACGAGCAGTACTTC. This sequence encodes CASSVKGGYEQYF.

This rearrangement joins TRBV28 to TRBJ1-5, with 9 bases identical to TRBD1. The trim removed 11 bases at V and 4 bases at J, leaving 6 bases unmatched. The CDR3 is made up of 13 amino acids. Germline V gene sequence: CDR1 MDHEN, CDR2 SYDVKM. CDR3 nucleotides: TGTGCCGTACGACAGGGGGGAAATCAGCCCCAGCATTTT. Amino acid sequence: CAVRQGGNQPQHF.

The CDR3 DNA reads TGTGCCAGCAGCCAGGCGGGGGGCCTTGCAACTAATGAAAAACTGTTTTTT. The encoded protein is CASSQAGGLATNEKLFF. The chain links TRBV11-1 to TRBJ1-4; a possible D gene is TRBD1 (6 bases). The V and J ends lost 5 bases and 0 bases respectively, with 16 bases between them. CDR1 and CDR2 (germline): SGHAT, FQDESV (reference sequence). The length of the CDR3 is 17 residues.

The chain recombines TRBV4-1 with TRBJ2-7; D is unresolved. Trimming removed 6 bases from V and 5 bases from J, with 20 bases in between. In germline, CDR1 is MGHRA, CDR2 YSYEKL. The CDR3 spans 15 residues. The CDR3 is CASSSAAVGLDEQYF. The CDR3 nucleotides are TGCGCCAGCAGTTCTGCGGCCGTGGGTCTCGACGAGCAGTACTTC.

The CDR3 reads CASSLEGTGDQPQHF. CDR3 nucleotide sequence: TGTGCCAGCAGCTTAGAGGGGACAGGGGATCAGCCCCAGCATTTT. The chain couples TRBV7-9 to TRBJ1-5; the match to TRBD1 covers 10 bases. The V gene end was trimmed by 1 base and the J gene end by 5 bases; junction bases not matched to a gene: 2. CDR3 length: 15 amino acids. Germline CDR1 reads SEHNR; CDR2 reads FQNEAQ (reference sequence).

CDR3 DNA sequence: TGTGCCAGCTCCGAGGGGGGGCGCCAAGAGACCCAGTACTTC. Protein: CASSEGGRQETQYF. The gene calls are TRBV18 and TRBJ2-5, with a tentative D call TRBD2 (7 bases). The germline V gene encodes CDR1 KGHSH and CDR2 LQKENI. The ends were cut back, 6 bases at V and 1 base at J, with 12 bases in the middle. The CDR3 spans 14 residues.

This clone appeared a few times. The chain is built from TRBV7-8 and TRBJ1-1; 7 nucleotides align to TRBD1. Germline V gives CDR1 SGHVS, CDR2 FQNEAQ. Trimming cost V 5 bases and J 4 bases; bases outside gene matches: 10. This CDR3 is 15 amino acids long. The CDR3 DNA reads as TGTGCCAGCAGCCTAGGGGGCGCGTCGGGCACTGAAGCTTTCTTT. It encodes CASSLGGASGTEAFF. The complete variable domain, with remaining parts taken from reference TRBV7-8 and TRBJ1-1, reads GAGVSQSPRYKVAKRGQDVALRCDPISGHVSLFWYQQALGQGPEFLTYFQNEAQLDKSGLPSDRFFAERPEGSVSTLKIQRTQQEDSAVYLCASSLGGASGTEAFFGQGTRLTVV.

The chain couples TRBV28 to TRBJ1-2, with D possibly matching TRBD1 (5 bases). Looked up from germline, CDR1 is MDHEN and CDR2 is SYDVKM. The V end was cut by 4 bases, the J end by 7 bases, with 19 bases between. This CDR3 has 15 amino acids. CDR3 residues: CASSSPAGTGGGYTF. CDR3 coding DNA: TGTGCCAGCAGTTCGCCTGCTGGGACCGGGGGTGGCTACACCTTC.

The rearrangement links TRBV19 to TRBJ2-5, with TRBD2 matching 11 bases. The germline CDR1 and CDR2 sequences are LNHDA and SQIVND (reference sequence). V shed 6 bases and J 5 bases; nucleotides not matched to a gene: 5. The CDR3 has 14 residues. The CDR3 loop is CASSQPSGGETQYF. The CDR3 DNA reads TGTGCCAGTAGCCAACCTAGCGGGGGGGAGACCCAGTACTTC. The complete variable domain, with remaining parts taken from reference TRBV19 and TRBJ2-5, reads DGGITQSPKYLFRKEGQNVTLSCEQNLNHDAMYWYRQDPGQGLRLIYYSQIVNDFQKGDIAEGYSVSREKKESFPLTVTSAQKNPTAFYLCASSQPSGGETQYFGPGTRLLVL.

This chain links TRBV7-9 with TRBJ2-6; TRBD1 matches at 12 bases. Germline assignment: CDR1 SEHNR and CDR2 FQNEAQ (reference sequence). V was pared by 5 bases and J by 4 bases, with 6 bases of the junction left unmatched. The length of the CDR3 is 17 residues. CDR3 DNA: TGTGCCAGCAGCGAGGGACAGGGGGCTGGGGGGGCCAACGTCCTGACTTTC. Residues: CASSEGQGAGGANVLTF.

The V call is TRBV6-1, the J call TRBJ1-2; a possible D gene is TRBD1 (5 bases). Trimming pared 4 bases from V and 8 bases from J, leaving 17 bases between. CDR1 MNHNS and CDR2 SASEGT come from the germline V gene. CDR3 length: 14 amino acids. CDR3 bases: TGTGCCAGCAGTGTAGGGGCGGTCACGGGCGGCTACACCTTC. It translates to CASSVGAVTGGYTF.

In this sample, this clone turned up once. The chain carries TRBV5-4 and TRBJ2-7; 8 nucleotides align to TRBD1. V lost 5 bases and J lost 2; bases outside the gene matches: 6. Germline values: CDR1 SGHNT, CDR2 YYREEE (reference sequence). This CDR3 contains 14 residues. The CDR3 loop reads CASRVGTGTYEQYF. CDR3 nucleotide sequence: TGTGCCAGCAGGGTGGGGACAGGAACCTACGAGCAGTACTTC.

The J gene is TRBJ2-6, the V gene TRBV19, with D maybe TRBD2 (5 bases). In germline, CDR1 is LNHDA, CDR2 SQIVND (reference sequence). The CDR3 sequence is 15 residues long. The germline V and J ends were trimmed by 4 bases and 0 bases, with 7 bases remaining between them. CDR3 loop: CASSSRGSGANVLTF. CDR3 sequence (DNA): TGTGCCAGTAGTAGCCGGGGCTCTGGGGCCAACGTCCTGACTTTC.

The CDR3 DNA reads TGTGCCAGCAGCTGGAGGTGGAGTGGGACCGGGGAGCTGTTTTTT. Its protein product is CASSWRWSGTGELFF. The chain carries TRBV7-2 and TRBJ2-2; a possible D gene is TRBD2 (5 bases). V dropped 4 bases and J dropped 5 bases, with 14 bases sitting between them. From germline, CDR1 is SGHTA and CDR2 FQGNSA. The CDR3 has 15 residues.

The V gene is TRBV9, the J gene TRBJ2-7; TRBD1 is a possible D gene (6 bases). Deletions cut 4 bases from V and 0 bases from J, with 11 bases between. Germline values: CDR1 SGDLS, CDR2 YYNGEE. The CDR3 contains 14 residues. The DNA for the CDR3 is TGTGCCAGCAGCCAGACAGGTTCCTCCTACGAGCAGTACTTC. Its translation is CASSQTGSSYEQYF.

The rearrangement links TRBV30 to TRBJ1-5; no clear D. V lost 4 bases and J lost 7, with 14 bases in between. The CDR3 consists of 13 residues. Germline V gene lookup returns CDR1 GTSNPN and CDR2 SVGIG (reference sequence). CDR3 sequence reads: CAWNPRSDQPQHF. In nucleotides, the CDR3 is TGTGCCTGGAATCCCAGGTCAGACCAGCCCCAGCATTTT.

This sequence joins TRBV27 and TRBJ2-7; 9 bases align to TRBD1. Germline values: CDR1 MNHEY, CDR2 SMNVEV (reference sequence). V lost 6 bases and J lost 3; bases outside the gene matches: 3. The CDR3 is 13 residues long. The DNA of the CDR3 is TGTGCCAGCAGCATGACAGGGGGCTACGAGCAGTACTTC. It is translated as CASSMTGGYEQYF.

The chain joins TRBV25-1 to TRBJ1-2; possible D gene TRBD1, 5 bases. The CDR3 is 15 amino acids. Between the trimmed V and J ends, which lost 0 bases and 8 bases, there was a span of 16 bases. The germline CDR1 and CDR2 sequences are MGHDK and SYGVNS. In nucleotides, the CDR3 is TGTGCCAGCAGTGAATACAGGGAGGGGTCTAGCGGCTACACCTTC. Translated: CASSEYREGSSGYTF.

This sequence joins TRBV7-2 and TRBJ2-1, with TRBD2 matching 14 bases. This CDR3 is 15 amino acids long. The ends lost 4 bases at V and 10 bases at J; junction bases unmatched: 6. CDR1 and CDR2 from the germline V gene are SGHTA and FQGNSA. In DNA, the CDR3 is TGTGCCAGCAGCTCGGGACTAGCGGGGGTCGAAGAGCAGTTCTTC. Its protein is CASSSGLAGVEEQFF.

This clone was found a few times. The V call is TRBV4-1, the J call TRBJ1-2; possibly TRBD1 for D (6 bases). The CDR3 is made up of 13 amino acids. Per germline, CDR1 MGHRA and CDR2 YSYEKL. V was trimmed by 3 bases and J by 5 bases, leaving 10 bases between them. The CDR3 region is CASSHSQGYGYTF. The DNA of the CDR3 is TGCGCCAGCAGCCATTCACAGGGTTATGGCTACACCTTC.

The chain carries TRBV13 and TRBJ2-3, with D possibly matching TRBD2 (6 bases). The CDR3 is made up of 12 amino acids. Between the trimmed V and J ends, which lost 5 bases and 6 bases, there was a span of 9 bases. Germline assignment: CDR1 PRHDT and CDR2 FYEKMQ (reference sequence). In DNA, the CDR3 is TGTGCCAGCAGCCGGGGGAGGGATACGCAGTATTTT. Its protein is CASSRGRDTQYF. Using reference TRBV13 and TRBJ2-3 for the parts outside the CDR3, the full variable domain is AAGVIQSPRHLIKEKRETATLKCYPIPRHDTVYWYQQGPGQDPQFLISFYEKMQSDKGSIPDRFSAQQFSDYHSELNMSSLELGDSALYFCASSRGRDTQYFGPGTRLTVL.

The V gene is TRBV4-2, the J gene TRBJ2-1, with D possibly matching TRBD2 (5 bases). Germline assignment: CDR1 LGHNA and CDR2 YNFKEQ. The CDR3 extends over 14 amino acids. Trimming removed 0 bases from V and 7 bases from J, with 10 bases in between. CDR3 DNA sequence: TGTGCCAGCAGCCAAGATAGCCGGGGAAATGAGCAGTTCTTC. Its translation: CASSQDSRGNEQFF.

CDR3 nucleotide sequence: TGCGCCAGCAGTCCCCGGGACAGCGATCAGCCCCAGCATTTT. This sequence encodes CASSPRDSDQPQHF. V is TRBV5-1 and J is TRBJ1-5, with 7 bases identical to TRBD1. Germline-derived CDR1 and CDR2 are SGHRS and YFSETQ. CDR3 length equals 14 residues. J gave up 5 bases and V 5 bases, and 7 bases lay outside the gene matches.

V is TRBV5-1 and J is TRBJ2-2; TRBD1 aligns across 8 bases. Germline-derived CDR1 and CDR2 are SGHRS and YFSETQ. The CDR3 is made up of 16 amino acids. The ends lost 4 bases at V and 6 bases at J; junction bases unmatched: 11. CDR3 in DNA: TGCGCCAGCAGCCTGACCGGGACAGGTCCGGCCGGGGAGCTGTTTTTT. It specifies CASSLTGTGPAGELFF. The whole variable domain, remainder taken from reference TRBV5-1 and TRBJ2-2, is KAGVTQTPRYLIKTRGQQVTLSCSPISGHRSVSWYQQTPGQGLQFLFEYFSETQRNKGNFPGRFSGRQFSNSRSEMNVSTLELGDSALYLCASSLTGTGPAGELFFGEGSRLTVL.

J is TRBJ1-1 and V is TRBV2; D call uncertain. CDR1 is SNHLY and CDR2 is FYNNEI in the germline V gene. CDR3 length equals 15 residues. The V gene lost 7 bases and the J gene lost 0 bases, with 15 bases spanning the gap. CDR3 amino acids: CASKGGEALNTEAFF. The DNA of the CDR3 is TGTGCCAGCAAAGGAGGCGAAGCGCTGAACACTGAAGCTTTCTTT.